Presented here are 16 T cell receptor beta chains from one specimen sequenced in a study of response to subunit inactivated influenza vaccine listed by TCRdb under 2018. The library was generated by RT-PCR. Sequenced on an Illumina HiSeq 2500. The public reads were reprocessed in TCRdb via fastp at Q25 and MiXCR, keeping in-frame beta chains. Each entry is one CDR3 protein sequence, shown with its most common DNA and genes. For this sample the table gives 550,000 to 650,000 distinct CDR3 sequences, of which 12% were detected only once. The ten largest account for about 10% of the sample. The source material was PBMCs from blood, sampled on the day of vaccination. These receptors were taken from a man aged 45-60 years who received an inactivated influenza vaccine. Donor details come from another sample of the same person, matched by shared clones.

This rearrangement joins TRBV29-1 to TRBJ1-1, with D possibly matching TRBD1 (5 bases). V was shortened by 5 bases and J by 4 bases, with 14 bases between the two germline ends. Germline values: CDR1 SQVTM, CDR2 ANQGSEA. The CDR3 is 13 residues long. Written as DNA, the CDR3 is TGCAGCGTTCGACCCTGGGGCGGCACTGAAGCTTTCTTT. Translation gives CSVRPWGGTEAFF.

This clonotype was counted ten times or more. V gene TRBV29-1 combines with J gene TRBJ2-5; 10 nucleotides line up with TRBD2. Unmatched junction bases numbered 7, after V lost 4 bases and J lost 2 bases. There are 15 residues in the CDR3. Germline CDR1 and CDR2: SQVTM and ANQGSEA. Here the CDR3 reads CSVGRTSGEQETQYF. CDR3 nucleotide sequence: TGCAGCGTTGGCCGGACTAGCGGAGAACAAGAGACCCAGTACTTC.

This clonotype was detected a few times. V and J are TRBV11-2 and TRBJ2-1, with 8 bases aligning to TRBD2. V shed 4 bases and J 4 bases; nucleotides not matched to a gene: 9. CDR1 is SGHAT and CDR2 is FQNNGV in the germline V gene. The CDR3 has 16 residues. The CDR3 here is CASSSLSGSGYNEQFF. Written as DNA, the CDR3 is TGTGCCAGCAGCTCTCTCAGCGGGAGCGGGTACAATGAGCAGTTCTTC.

The sample holds a few counts of this clonotype. The chain is built from TRBV4-1 and TRBJ2-5; D remains ambiguous. Per the germline V gene, CDR1 is MGHRA and CDR2 is YSYEKL. CDR3 length equals 14 residues. Trimming removed 0 bases at V and 2 bases at J, with 7 bases between. CDR3 loop: CASSQDIRQETQYF. Here the CDR3 DNA reads TGCGCCAGCAGCCAAGATATCAGACAAGAGACCCAGTACTTC.

This clonotype was seen more than once but under ten times. The chain employs TRBV6-5 and TRBJ2-7; D not resolved. Deletions cut 0 bases from V and 0 bases from J, with 9 bases between. Germline V gene lookup returns CDR1 MNHEY and CDR2 SVGAGI. The CDR3 extends over 15 amino acids. DNA of the CDR3: TGTGCCAGCAGTTACTCGTACGGGTTCTCCTACGAGCAGTACTTC. Protein: CASSYSYGFSYEQYF.

This clonotype was detected a few times. This chain connects TRBV5-1 to TRBJ1-6; 7 bases line up with TRBD1. In germline, CDR1 is SGHRS, CDR2 YFSETQ. This CDR3 spans 17 amino acids. Trimming at V came to 0 bases and at J to 0 bases, leaving 3 bases not matched to a gene. The CDR3, as DNA: TGCGCCAGCAGCTTGGGACAGGGAAGCTCCTATAATTCACCCCTCCACTTT. Protein: CASSLGQGSSYNSPLHF. Together with reference TRBV5-1 and TRBJ1-6, the CDR3 gives the full variable domain: KAGVTQTPRYLIKTRGQQVTLSCSPISGHRSVSWYQQTPGQGLQFLFEYFSETQRNKGNFPGRFSGRQFSNSRSEMNVSTLELGDSALYLCASSLGQGSSYNSPLHFGNGTRLTVT.

This clonotype was counted a few times. The V gene is TRBV6-1, the J gene TRBJ2-7; 13 nucleotides line up with TRBD2. Germline V gene lookup returns CDR1 MNHNS and CDR2 SASEGT. The CDR3 loop spans 17 amino acids. V lost 5 bases and J lost 5; bases outside the gene matches: 12. The CDR3 sequence: CASSLWTSGGSYHEQYF. The CDR3 DNA reads TGTGCCAGCAGTCTATGGACTAGCGGGGGTAGTTACCACGAGCAGTACTTC.

This rearrangement joins TRBV20-1 to TRBJ2-3, with D maybe TRBD2 (6 bases). CDR1 and CDR2 from the germline V gene are DFQATT and SNEGSKA (reference sequence). The CDR3 runs 14 residues. The V end was cut by 1 base, the J end by 3 bases, with 11 bases between. The CDR3 DNA reads as TGCAGTGCTAGAGTAGGAGGGCCGACAGATACGCAGTATTTT. It encodes CSARVGGPTDTQYF.

The chain employs TRBV4-3 and TRBJ2-5, with 7 bases identical to TRBD1. Losses at the gene ends were 0 bases for V and 8 bases for J; bases not matched to a gene: 12. This CDR3 is built from 16 residues. From germline, CDR1 is LGHNA and CDR2 YSLEER. In nucleotides, the CDR3 is TGCGCCAGCAGCCAAGATTTCGTTACAGGGGCGAAAACCCAGTACTTC. Its translation: CASSQDFVTGAKTQYF.

This clonotype occurred a few times. The chain combines TRBV7-2 with TRBJ2-2; TRBD1 might be the D (6 bases). Trimming took 2 bases from V and 9 from J, leaving 10 bases between them. CDR3 length equals 13 residues. Germline-derived CDR1 and CDR2 are SGHTA and FQGNSA. The CDR3 DNA sequence: TGTGCCAGCAGCTTAATCAGGGGTCGGGAGCTGTTTTTT. Residues: CASSLIRGRELFF. The full variable domain, in which reference TRBV7-2 and TRBJ2-2 provide the parts outside the CDR3, is GAGVSQSPSNKVTEKGKDVELRCDPISGHTALYWYRQSLGQGLEFLIYFQGNSAPDKSGLPSDRFSAERTGGSVSTLTIQRTQQEDSAVYLCASSLIRGRELFFGEGSRLTVL.

This clonotype was detected many times. The chain recombines TRBV12-1 with TRBJ2-1; no DNA check was done on the table's D call, TRBD2. TRBV12-1 corresponds to a pseudogene. The CDR3 is 17 amino acids. The CDR3 DNA sequence: TGTGCCAGCAGCCCCGGGACTAGCGGGAGCTCCTACAATGAGCAGTTCTTC. Protein product: CASSPGTSGSSYNEQFF.

In its sample, this clonotype was seen a few times. The rearrangement uses TRBV6-2 or TRBV6-3 and TRBJ2-1; D is uncertain. Trimming shortened V by 2 bases and J by 0 bases, and 14 bases separated the two germline ends. The CDR3 sequence is 17 residues long. Germline V CDR1 and CDR2: MNHEY, SVGEGT. CDR3 DNA sequence: TGTGCCAGCAGTTACAACGCAGCCCGGAGCTCCTACAATGAGCAGTTCTTC. This codes for CASSYNAARSSYNEQFF.

This clonotype was recorded a few times. The chain couples TRBV5-8 to TRBJ2-1; TRBD2 agrees at 14 bases. The junction had 6 bases not matched to a gene; V was cut back by 4 bases and J by 9 bases. Germline V CDR1 and CDR2: SGHTS, YDEGEE. This CDR3 is 15 amino acids long. This chain's CDR3 is CASSAGLAGVFEQFF. CDR3 nucleotide sequence: TGTGCCAGCAGCGCGGGACTAGCGGGAGTTTTTGAGCAGTTCTTC.

This clonotype has at least ten counts. The rearrangement uses TRBV6-2 or TRBV6-3 and TRBJ2-7; TRBD2 matches at 9 bases. The CDR3 sequence is 14 residues long. The ends lost 6 bases at V and 3 bases at J; junction bases unmatched: 6. Germline V gene data show CDR1 as MNHEY and CDR2 as SVGEGT. For the CDR3, the DNA is TGTGCCAGCAGGCGGGCTAGCGGGAACTACGAGCAGTACTTC. As protein: CASRRASGNYEQYF.

In this sample, this clonotype turned up many times. The V call is TRBV15, the J call TRBJ2-7; possibly TRBD2 for D (5 bases). This CDR3 has 14 amino acids. V lost 0 bases and J lost 3, with 9 bases in between. Germline V gene data show CDR1 as LNHNV and CDR2 as YYDKDF (reference sequence). Here the CDR3 reads CATSREDYIYEQYF. The CDR3 DNA follows: TGTGCCACCAGCAGAGAAGACTATATCTACGAGCAGTACTTC.

This clonotype has at least ten counts. The rearrangement uses TRBV7-9 and TRBJ2-7; no clear D. The length of the CDR3 is 12 residues. Per germline, CDR1 SEHNR and CDR2 FQNEAQ (reference sequence). V was trimmed by 1 base and J by 3 bases, leaving 4 bases between them. CDR3: CASSLVNYEQYF. The CDR3 DNA reads as TGTGCCAGCAGCTTAGTAAACTACGAGCAGTACTTC. The complete variable domain, with remaining parts taken from reference TRBV7-9 and TRBJ2-7, reads DTGVSQNPRHKITKRGQNVTFRCDPISEHNRLYWYRQTLGQGPEFLTYFQNEAQLEKSRLLSDRFSAERPKGSFSTLEIQRTEQGDSAMYLCASSLVNYEQYFGPGTRLTVT.